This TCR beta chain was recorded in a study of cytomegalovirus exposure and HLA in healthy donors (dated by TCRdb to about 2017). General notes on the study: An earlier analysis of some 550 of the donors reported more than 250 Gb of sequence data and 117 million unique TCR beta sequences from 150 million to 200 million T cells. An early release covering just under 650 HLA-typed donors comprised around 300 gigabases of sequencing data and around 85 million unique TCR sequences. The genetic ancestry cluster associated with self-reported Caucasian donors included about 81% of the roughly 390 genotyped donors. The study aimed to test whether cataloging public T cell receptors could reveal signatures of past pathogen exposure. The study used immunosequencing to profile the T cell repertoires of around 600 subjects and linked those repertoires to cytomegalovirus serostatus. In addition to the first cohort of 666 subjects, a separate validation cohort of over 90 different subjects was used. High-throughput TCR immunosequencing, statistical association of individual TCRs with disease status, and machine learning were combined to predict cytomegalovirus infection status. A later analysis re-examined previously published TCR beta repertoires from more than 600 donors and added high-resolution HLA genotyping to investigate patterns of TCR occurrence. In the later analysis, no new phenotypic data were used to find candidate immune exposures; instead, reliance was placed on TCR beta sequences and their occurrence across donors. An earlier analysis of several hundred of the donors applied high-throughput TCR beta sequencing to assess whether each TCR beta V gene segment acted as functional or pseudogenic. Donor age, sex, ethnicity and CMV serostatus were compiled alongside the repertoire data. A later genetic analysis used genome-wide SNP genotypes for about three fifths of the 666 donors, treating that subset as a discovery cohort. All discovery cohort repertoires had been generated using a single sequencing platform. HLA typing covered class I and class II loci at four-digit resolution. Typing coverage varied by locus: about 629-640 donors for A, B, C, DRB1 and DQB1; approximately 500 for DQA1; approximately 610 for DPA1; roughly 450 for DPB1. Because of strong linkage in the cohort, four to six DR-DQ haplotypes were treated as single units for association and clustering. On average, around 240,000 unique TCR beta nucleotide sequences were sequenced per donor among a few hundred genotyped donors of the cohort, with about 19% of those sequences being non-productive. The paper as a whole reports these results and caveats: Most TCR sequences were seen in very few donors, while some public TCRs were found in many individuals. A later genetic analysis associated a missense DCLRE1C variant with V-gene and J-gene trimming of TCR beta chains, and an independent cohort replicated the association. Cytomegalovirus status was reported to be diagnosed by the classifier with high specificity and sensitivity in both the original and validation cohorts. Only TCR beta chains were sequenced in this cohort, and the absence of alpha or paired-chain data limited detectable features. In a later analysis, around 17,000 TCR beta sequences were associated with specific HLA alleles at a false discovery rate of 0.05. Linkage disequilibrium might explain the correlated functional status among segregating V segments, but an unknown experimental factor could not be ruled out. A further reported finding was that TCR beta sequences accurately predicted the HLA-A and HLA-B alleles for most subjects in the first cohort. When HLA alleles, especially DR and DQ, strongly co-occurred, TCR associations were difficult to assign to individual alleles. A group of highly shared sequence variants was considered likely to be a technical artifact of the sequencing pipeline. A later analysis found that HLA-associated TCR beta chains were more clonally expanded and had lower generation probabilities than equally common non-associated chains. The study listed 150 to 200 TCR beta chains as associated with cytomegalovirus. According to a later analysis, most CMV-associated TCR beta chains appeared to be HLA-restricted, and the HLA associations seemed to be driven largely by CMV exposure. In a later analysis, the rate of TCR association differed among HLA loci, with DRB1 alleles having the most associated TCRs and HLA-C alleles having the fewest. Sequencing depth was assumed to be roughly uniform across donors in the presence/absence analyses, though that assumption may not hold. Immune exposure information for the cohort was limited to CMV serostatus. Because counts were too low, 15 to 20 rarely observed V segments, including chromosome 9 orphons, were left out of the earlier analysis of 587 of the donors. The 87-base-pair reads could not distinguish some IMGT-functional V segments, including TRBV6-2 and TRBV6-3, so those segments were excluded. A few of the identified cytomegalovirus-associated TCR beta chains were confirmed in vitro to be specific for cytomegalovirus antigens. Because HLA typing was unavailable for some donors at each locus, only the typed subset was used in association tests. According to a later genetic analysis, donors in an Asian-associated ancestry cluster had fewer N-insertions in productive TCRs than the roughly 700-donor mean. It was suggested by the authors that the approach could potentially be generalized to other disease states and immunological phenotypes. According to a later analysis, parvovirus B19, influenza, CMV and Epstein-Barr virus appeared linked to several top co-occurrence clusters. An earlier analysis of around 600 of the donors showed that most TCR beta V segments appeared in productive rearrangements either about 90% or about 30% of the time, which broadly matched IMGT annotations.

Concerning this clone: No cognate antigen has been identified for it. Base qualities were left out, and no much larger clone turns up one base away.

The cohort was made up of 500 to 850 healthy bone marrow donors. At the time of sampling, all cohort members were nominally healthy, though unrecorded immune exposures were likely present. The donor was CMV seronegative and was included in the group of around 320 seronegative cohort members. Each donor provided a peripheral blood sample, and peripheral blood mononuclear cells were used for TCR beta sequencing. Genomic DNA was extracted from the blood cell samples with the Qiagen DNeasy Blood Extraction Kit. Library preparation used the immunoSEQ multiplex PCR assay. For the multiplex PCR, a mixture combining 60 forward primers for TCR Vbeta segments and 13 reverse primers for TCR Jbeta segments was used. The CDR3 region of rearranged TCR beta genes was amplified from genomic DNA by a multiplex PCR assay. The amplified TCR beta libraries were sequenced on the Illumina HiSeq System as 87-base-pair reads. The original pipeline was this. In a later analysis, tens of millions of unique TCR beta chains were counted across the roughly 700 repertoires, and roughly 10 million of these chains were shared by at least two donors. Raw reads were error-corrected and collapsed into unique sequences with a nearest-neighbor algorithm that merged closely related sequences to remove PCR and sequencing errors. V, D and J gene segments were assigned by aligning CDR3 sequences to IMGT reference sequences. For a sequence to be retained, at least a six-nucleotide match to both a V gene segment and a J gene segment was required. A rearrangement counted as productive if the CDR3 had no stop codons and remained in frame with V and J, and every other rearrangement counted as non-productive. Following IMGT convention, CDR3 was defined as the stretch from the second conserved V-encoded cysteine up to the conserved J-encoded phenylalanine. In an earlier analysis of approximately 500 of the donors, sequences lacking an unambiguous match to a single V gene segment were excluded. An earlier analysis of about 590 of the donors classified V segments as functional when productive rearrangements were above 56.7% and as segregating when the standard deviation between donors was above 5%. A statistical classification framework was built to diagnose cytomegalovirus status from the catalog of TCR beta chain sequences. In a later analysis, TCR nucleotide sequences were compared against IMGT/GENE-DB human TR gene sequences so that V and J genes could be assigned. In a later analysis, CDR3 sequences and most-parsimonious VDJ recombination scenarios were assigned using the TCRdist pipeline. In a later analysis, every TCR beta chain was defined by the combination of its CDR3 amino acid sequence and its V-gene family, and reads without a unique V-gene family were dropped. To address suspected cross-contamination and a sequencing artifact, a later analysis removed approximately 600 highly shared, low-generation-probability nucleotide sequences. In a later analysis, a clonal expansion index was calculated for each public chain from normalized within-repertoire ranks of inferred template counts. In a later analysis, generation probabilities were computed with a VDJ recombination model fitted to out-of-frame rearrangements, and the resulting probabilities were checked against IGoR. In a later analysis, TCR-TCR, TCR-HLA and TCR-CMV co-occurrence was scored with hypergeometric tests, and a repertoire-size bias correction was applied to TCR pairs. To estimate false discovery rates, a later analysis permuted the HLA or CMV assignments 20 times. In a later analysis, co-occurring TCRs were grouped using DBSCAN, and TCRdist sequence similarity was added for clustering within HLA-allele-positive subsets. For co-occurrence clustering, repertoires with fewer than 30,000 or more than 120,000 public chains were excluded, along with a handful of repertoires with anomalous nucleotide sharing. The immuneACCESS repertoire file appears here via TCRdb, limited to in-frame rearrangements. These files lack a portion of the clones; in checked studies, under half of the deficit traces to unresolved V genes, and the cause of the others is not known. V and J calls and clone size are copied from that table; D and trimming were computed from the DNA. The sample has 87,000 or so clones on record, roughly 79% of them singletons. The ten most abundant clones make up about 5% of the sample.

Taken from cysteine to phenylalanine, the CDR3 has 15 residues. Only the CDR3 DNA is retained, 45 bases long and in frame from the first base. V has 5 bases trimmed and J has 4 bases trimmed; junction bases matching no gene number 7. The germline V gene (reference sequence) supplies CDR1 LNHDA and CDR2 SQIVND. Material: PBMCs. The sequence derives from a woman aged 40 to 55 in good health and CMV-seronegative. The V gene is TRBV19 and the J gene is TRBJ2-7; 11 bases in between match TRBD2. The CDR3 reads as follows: CASSPTSGGRYEQYF. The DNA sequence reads TGTGCCAGTAGTCCCACTAGCGGGGGACGGTACGAGCAGTACTTC.